This T cell receptor beta chain was profiled in a study of blood T cell repertoires in COVID-19 (TCRdb year 2020). The study in broad terms: Samples covering the acute and convalescent phases of COVID-19 were provided by collaborators in the United States, Italy and Spain. The material from the prospective study consisted of cDNA or gDNA derived from T cells, B-cell-depleted T cells, or PBMCs. The dataset comprised deeply sampled blood TCRbeta repertoires from subjects exposed to, actively infected with, or recovered from COVID-19. The repertoires were released in a freely available public database meant as a resource for research on the immune response to SARS-CoV-2. Samples were obtained from the ongoing ImmuneRACE study (first 160 participants) and from 1,254 subjects provided by 6 global collaborators. Nearly every sample came with metadata listing a de-identified subject ID, COVID-19 status, age in years and sex. HLA class I and class II types, where available, came from metadata supplied by the sample provider rather than from assay-based typing. The paper's findings and limits, for the study overall: Clinical and demographic metadata were provided uncurated, with the amount varying by source and participant.

TCRbeta CDR3 regions were amplified from genomic DNA by means of the immunoSEQ Assay, a bias-controlled multiplex PCR. In the authors' own workflow: Nucleated cell counts per sample were estimated from amplification of reference gene primers within the assay. To quantify the absolute abundance of each unique TCRbeta CDR3 rearrangement, sequence reads were collapsed and filtered. For each sample, productive Simpson clonality was calculated by taking the square root of Simpson's diversity index across productive rearrangements. Here the immuneACCESS table is served through TCRdb, limited to in-frame sequences with V and J called. Missing clones are a known gap in these copies; in checked studies unresolved V genes cover under half, and the rest lacks a known reason. From that table come the V and J calls and clone size; the DNA was used to work out D and trimming. The sample table records around 310,000 clones; around 87% of these occur just once. The ten largest clones represent around 0.98% of the sample.

This clone was counted between two and nine times. It has no known antigen specificity. There are no base qualities to consult, and no much larger clone falls within one base. One collaborating source in Seattle enrolled patients while the patients were actively infected and followed the patients over time throughout the course of disease. The collaborating institutions used their own protocols to collect whole blood in K2EDTA tubes. For TCRbeta analysis, collaborators shipped samples in one of three forms: frozen whole blood, isolated PBMCs, or DNA extracted from either of those sample types. Counted from cysteine to phenylalanine, this CDR3 has 14 amino acids. The retained sequence is limited to the CDR3, 42 bases, with the frame set at the first base. Sequences SGHRS (CDR1) and YFSETQ (CDR2) are obtained from the germline V gene. Here V drops 0 bases and J drops 5 bases, and the junction holds 4 bases not matched to any gene.

Rearrangement joined TRBV5-1 to TRBJ1-1; 7 central nucleotides agree with TRBD1. The receptor comes from a woman aged 35 to 49 with COVID-19, enrolled during active disease. The sequencing sample was made of peripheral blood. The nucleotide sequence reads TGCGCCAGCAGCTTGGAGCACAGGGGAACTGAAGCTTTCTTT. This codes for CASSLEHRGTEAFF.